Below, 16 T cell receptor beta chains from the same sample are listed, as sequenced in a study of blood T cell repertoires in COVID-19. Sequencing was performed with immunoSEQ multiplex PCR; in TCRdb, only in-frame clones are kept and a portion is missing. The sample has 60,000 or so clones; over 60% are singletons. Sequencing used peripheral blood. The receptors here all came from a man between 25 and 39 years old with COVID-19, enrolled during active disease.

V is TRBV28 and J is TRBJ2-7; TRBD1 aligns across 11 bases. Germline V gene sequence: CDR1 MDHEN, CDR2 SYDVKM. Trimming took 5 bases from V and 2 from J; bases not matched to a gene: 8. This CDR3 is built from 16 residues. CDR3 protein: CASSHPGQGAPYEQYF. CDR3 sequence (DNA): TGTGCCAGCAGTCACCCAGGACAGGGGGCCCCCTACGAGCAGTACTTC.

This chain links TRBV6-6 with TRBJ1-1; a possible D gene is TRBD1 (5 bases). There are 13 residues in the CDR3. Germline lookup yields CDR1 MNHNY and CDR2 SVGAGI (reference sequence). The V end was cut by 6 bases, the J end by 1 base, with 9 bases between. CDR3 region: CASRSQENTEAFF. CDR3 coding DNA: TGTGCCAGCAGGTCACAGGAGAACACTGAAGCTTTCTTT.

The CDR3 bases are TGTGCCAGCAGTTATTTTGCGGGAGGGCACGAGCAGTACTTC. This translates into CASSYFAGGHEQYF. The rearrangement links TRBV28 to TRBJ2-7; 9 nucleotides match TRBD2. This CDR3 is 14 amino acids long. V lost 4 bases to trimming and J lost 5 bases; unmatched junction nucleotides: 6. Germline CDR1 reads MDHEN; CDR2 reads SYDVKM.

This chain connects TRBV7-2 to TRBJ1-6, with a possible D match to TRBD1 (5 bases). V was pared by 5 bases and J by 3 bases, with 14 bases between. CDR3 length: 16 residues. CDR1 is SGHTA, CDR2 FQGNSA, per germline. In DNA form, the CDR3 reads TGTGCCAGCAGCCCGACGGACACCTTCTATAATTCACCCCTCCACTTT. This encodes CASSPTDTFYNSPLHF.

This chain links TRBV4-3 with TRBJ2-1, with 12 bases identical to TRBD2. The germline CDR1 and CDR2 sequences are LGHNA and YSLEER. Trimming at V came to 3 bases and at J to 5 bases, leaving 2 bases not matched to a gene. The CDR3 runs to 15 residues. The CDR3 region has the DNA TGCGCCAGCAGCCACGCTAGCGGGGGGGACAATGAGCAGTTCTTC. Translation gives CASSHASGGDNEQFF.

The genes are TRBV2 and TRBJ2-1; 12 bases align to TRBD2. In germline, CDR1 is SNHLY, CDR2 FYNNEI. This CDR3 has 16 amino acids. Trimming at V came to 8 bases and at J to 4 bases, leaving 9 bases not matched to a gene. DNA for the CDR3: TGTGCCAGCCAGACTAGCGGGGGCCGATATTACAATGAGCAGTTCTTC. Translating it yields CASQTSGGRYYNEQFF.

The chain carries TRBV11-3 and TRBJ1-1; TRBD1 might be the D (6 bases). In germline, CDR1 is SGHNT, CDR2 YENEEA. The V gene lost 1 base and the J gene lost 7 bases, with 22 bases spanning the gap. This CDR3 spans 17 amino acids. CDR3 sequence (DNA): TGTGCCAGCAGCTTAGGGTTTAACAGGGATGGGTGGCTTGAAGCTTTCTTT. Its translation is CASSLGFNRDGWLEAFF.

This chain connects TRBV5-5 to TRBJ2-1; 8 bases align to TRBD2. The CDR3 extends over 18 amino acids. Trimming took 4 bases from V and 4 from J; bases not matched to a gene: 16. Germline-derived CDR1 and CDR2 are SGHKS and YYEKEE (reference sequence). CDR3 bases: TGTGCCAGCAGCCTCTACCCAAGGAGCGGGGGCATTTACAATGAGCAGTTCTTC. Encoded protein: CASSLYPRSGGIYNEQFF.

This chain joins TRBV23-1 and TRBJ1-2; D is unresolved. TRBV23-1 is treated as an ORF (open reading frame) with a function not yet certain. Trimming removed 0 bases at V and 4 bases at J, with 6 bases between. The CDR3 spans 13 residues. The CDR3 sequence: CASSQSSLYGYTF. The CDR3 coding sequence is TGCGCCAGCAGTCAATCGTCCCTCTATGGCTACACCTTC.

Many counts were recorded for this clone. The chain carries TRBV6-5 and TRBJ1-1, with TRBD1 as a possible D gene (5 bases). The germline V and J ends were trimmed by 2 bases and 7 bases, with 14 bases remaining between them. CDR1 MNHEY and CDR2 SVGAGI come from the germline V gene. CDR3 size: 14 residues. The CDR3 spells CASSYERGGHEAFF. The CDR3 DNA sequence: TGTGCCAGCAGTTACGAAAGGGGTGGTCATGAAGCTTTCTTT.

This clone showed up just once. The chain employs TRBV27 and TRBJ2-7, with TRBD1 as a possible D gene (6 bases). The CDR3 runs 14 residues. The germline gives CDR1 MNHEY, CDR2 SMNVEV (reference sequence). Trimming shortened V by 4 bases and J by 1 base, and 11 bases separated the two germline ends. CDR3 amino acids: CASSYGQRSYEQYF. CDR3 nucleotides: TGTGCCAGCAGTTATGGACAGCGATCCTACGAGCAGTACTTC.

The chain uses TRBV4-1 and TRBJ1-4, with D maybe TRBD1 (5 bases). The V and J ends lost 0 bases and 8 bases respectively, with 13 bases between them. CDR3 size: 15 residues. Germline lookup yields CDR1 MGHRA and CDR2 YSYEKL. The CDR3 region has the DNA TGCGCCAGCAGCCAAGAATTAGGGGCGAGGGAAAAACTGTTTTTT. It codes for CASSQELGAREKLFF.

This clone was counted a few times. The chain links TRBV2 to TRBJ2-3; D perhaps matches TRBD2 (6 bases). In germline, CDR1 is SNHLY, CDR2 FYNNEI. CDR3 length: 15 residues. The germline V and J ends were trimmed by 7 bases and 0 bases, with 14 bases remaining between them. The CDR3 reads CASTSGSGSTDTQYF. The CDR3 coding sequence is TGTGCCAGCACCTCCGGGAGCGGGAGCACAGATACGCAGTATTTT.

A single count supports this clone. The rearrangement links TRBV30 to TRBJ2-5; possible D gene TRBD1, 6 bases. V gave up 2 bases and J gave up 3 bases, with 10 bases separating them. Germline assignment: CDR1 GTSNPN and CDR2 SVGIG (reference sequence). CDR3 size: 13 residues. The CDR3 DNA follows: TGTGCCTGGAGTTTCGGGACAAAAGAGACCCAGTACTTC. This sequence encodes CAWSFGTKETQYF.

The chain employs TRBV27 and TRBJ2-2; 12 nucleotides agree with TRBD2. Germline CDR1 MNHEY, CDR2 SMNVEV (reference sequence). The CDR3 loop spans 15 amino acids. With V trimmed by 10 bases and J by 5 bases, 8 bases remained unmatched. CDR3 DNA: TGTGCCACCGCGGGACTAGCGGGTGGAACCGGGGAGCTGTTTTTT. It yields the protein CATAGLAGGTGELFF.

This clone has more than one count but fewer than ten. This chain connects TRBV18 to TRBJ2-7, with 9 nucleotides matching TRBD2. With V trimmed by 2 bases and J by 2 bases, 4 bases remained unmatched. The CDR3 is made up of 15 amino acids. Germline CDR1 reads KGHSH; CDR2 reads LQKENI. As DNA, the CDR3 is TGTGCCAGCTCACCAGGGGGCGGGAGGGCCTACGAGCAGTACTTC. It codes for CASSPGGGRAYEQYF.